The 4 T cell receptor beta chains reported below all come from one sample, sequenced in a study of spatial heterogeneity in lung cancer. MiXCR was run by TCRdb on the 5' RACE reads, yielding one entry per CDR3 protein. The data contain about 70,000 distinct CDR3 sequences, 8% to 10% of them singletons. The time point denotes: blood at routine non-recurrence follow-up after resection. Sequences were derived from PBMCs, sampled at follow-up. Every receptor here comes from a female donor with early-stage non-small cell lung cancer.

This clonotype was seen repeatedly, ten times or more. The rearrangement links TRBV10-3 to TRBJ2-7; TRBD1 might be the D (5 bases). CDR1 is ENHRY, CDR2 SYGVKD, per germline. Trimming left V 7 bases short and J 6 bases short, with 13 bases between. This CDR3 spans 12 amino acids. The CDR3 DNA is TGTGCCATCAAGACAGAAGAGGCCGAGCAGTACTTC. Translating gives CAIKTEEAEQYF.

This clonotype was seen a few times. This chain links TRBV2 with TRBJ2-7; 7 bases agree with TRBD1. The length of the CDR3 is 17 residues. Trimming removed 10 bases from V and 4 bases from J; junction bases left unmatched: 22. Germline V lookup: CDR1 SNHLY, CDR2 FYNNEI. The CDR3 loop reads CAITRAPGGQKPYEQYF. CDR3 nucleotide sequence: TGTGCCATTACGAGGGCACCAGGGGGACAGAAGCCTTACGAGCAGTACTTC.

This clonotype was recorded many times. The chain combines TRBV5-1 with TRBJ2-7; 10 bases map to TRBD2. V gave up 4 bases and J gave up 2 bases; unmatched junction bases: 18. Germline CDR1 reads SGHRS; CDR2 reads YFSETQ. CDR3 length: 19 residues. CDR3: CASSGPGLAGAFPPYEQYF. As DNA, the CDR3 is TGCGCCAGCAGCGGACCCGGTCTAGCGGGAGCGTTCCCACCCTACGAGCAGTACTTC.

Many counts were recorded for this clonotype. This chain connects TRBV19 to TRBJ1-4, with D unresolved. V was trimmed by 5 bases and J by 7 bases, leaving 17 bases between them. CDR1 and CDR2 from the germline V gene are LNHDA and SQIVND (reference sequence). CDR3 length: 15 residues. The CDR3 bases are TGTGCCAGTAGTCCCCGGTCTCGACGGGTTGAAAAACTGTTTTTT. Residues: CASSPRSRRVEKLFF.